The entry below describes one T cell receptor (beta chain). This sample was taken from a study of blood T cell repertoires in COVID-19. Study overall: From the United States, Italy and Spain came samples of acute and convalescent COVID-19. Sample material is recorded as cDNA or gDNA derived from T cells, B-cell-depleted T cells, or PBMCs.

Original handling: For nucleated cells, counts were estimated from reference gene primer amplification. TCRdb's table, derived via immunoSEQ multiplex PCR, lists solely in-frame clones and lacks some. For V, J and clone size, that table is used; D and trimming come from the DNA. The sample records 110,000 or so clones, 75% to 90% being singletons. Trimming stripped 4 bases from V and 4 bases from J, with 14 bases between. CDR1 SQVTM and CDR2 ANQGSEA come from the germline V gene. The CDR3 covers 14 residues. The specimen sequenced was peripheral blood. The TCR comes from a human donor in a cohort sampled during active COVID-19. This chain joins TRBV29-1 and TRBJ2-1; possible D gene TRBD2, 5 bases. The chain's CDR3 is CSVGSLGGYNEQFF. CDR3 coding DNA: TGCAGCGTTGGAAGTCTCGGAGGTTACAATGAGCAGTTCTTC.